A selection of T cell receptor beta chains follows, all from one sample in a study of shared clonotypes between healthy human individuals. The repertoire was sequenced with immunoSEQ multiplex PCR; TCRdb's copy has only in-frame clones and lacks some. Among 1.6 million or so clones listed, roughly 95% were seen once. Specimen: naive CD4+ T cells sorted from blood. The receptors originated from a man between 25 and 39 years old in good health. The CDR3 runs from the conserved cysteine through the conserved F or W. The D gene is left open where the match is weak. A clone size is listed for some rows: how often the clone was seen (once, few, many), or a class if it is expanded.

size | J | length | D | V | CDR3 | DNA
- | TRBJ1-1 | 15 | - | TRBV10-2 | CASSEWTLGNTEAFF | TGCGCCAGCAGTGAGTGGACCTTGGGGAACACTGAAGCTTTCTTT
- | TRBJ2-7 | 15 | - | TRBV14 | CASSQDPGPTHLQYF | TGTGCCAGCAGCCAAGACCCGGGTCCCACACACCTCCAGTACTTC
once | TRBJ2-3 | 13 | - | TRBV5-1 | CASSRQAPDTQYF | TGCGCCAGCAGTCGACAGGCCCCAGATACGCAGTATTTT
- | TRBJ2-7 | 14 | - | TRBV7-8 | CASSLADSTYEQYF | TGTGCCAGCAGCTTAGCGGATTCAACCTACGAGCAGTACTTC
- | TRBJ2-7 | 10 | TRBD1 | TRBV28 | CASSDRAPWF | TGTGCCAGCAGTGACAGGGCGCCGTGGTTC
- | TRBJ2-7 | 17 | TRBD2 | TRBV5-1 | CASSPGLAGPSSYEQYF | TGCGCCAGCAGCCCCGGACTAGCGGGCCCCAGCTCCTACGAGCAGTACTTC
- | TRBJ2-1 | 12 | - | TRBV7-6 | CASSFIGGFVFF | TGTGCCAGCAGCTTTATCGGCGGTTTTGTGTTCTTC
- | TRBJ2-3 | 14 | - | TRBV6-5 | CASSYTSRTDTQYF | TGTGCCAGCAGTTACACATCACGCACAGATACGCAGTATTTT
- | TRBJ1-4 | 12 | - | TRBV10-1 | CASSDPGERLFF | TGCGCCAGCAGTGACCCAGGCGAACGACTGTTTTTT
- | TRBJ2-1 | 12 | - | TRBV29-1 | CSVAGSMDEQFF | TGCAGCGTTGCAGGTAGCATGGATGAGCAGTTCTTC
- | TRBJ1-2 | 15 | - | TRBV30 | CAWSVRAGRNYGYTF | TGTGCCTGGAGTGTACGGGCAGGGCGGAACTATGGCTACACCTTC
- | TRBJ2-1 | 16 | - | TRBV7-2 | CASSLRAMISYNEQFF | TGTGCCAGCAGCTTAAGGGCAATGATCTCCTACAATGAGCAGTTCTTC
- | TRBJ2-1 | 18 | TRBD2 | TRBV11-2 | CASRTTSGRRGGYNEQFF | TGTGCCAGCAGAACGACTAGCGGGAGGAGGGGTGGCTACAATGAGCAGTTCTTC
- | TRBJ2-3 | 13 | - | TRBV7-2 | CASSLKYTDTQYF | TGTGCCAGCAGCTTAAAGTATACAGATACGCAGTATTTT